The 20 T cell receptor beta chains listed next were all sequenced from one sample in a study of T cell responses to AZD1222 COVID-19 vaccine. Generated by immunoSEQ multiplex PCR, the TCRdb table keeps only in-frame clones and is missing some. The sample records nearly 100,000 clones, nearly 90% being singletons. The sequenced sample was peripheral blood, obtained on day 0 of AZD1222 vaccination. All receptors derive from an adult in good health.

The gene calls are TRBV11-3 and TRBJ1-1; D gene unclear. This CDR3 spans 13 amino acids. Between the trimmed V and J ends, which lost 4 bases and 6 bases, there was a span of 12 bases. Germline CDR1 and CDR2: SGHNT and YENEEA. CDR3 amino acids: CASSSPRRAEAFF. The CDR3 DNA follows: TGTGCCAGCAGCTCCCCGAGACGGGCTGAAGCTTTCTTT.

The rearrangement uses TRBV5-1 and TRBJ2-7, with 9 bases lining up with TRBD1. There are 14 residues in the CDR3. Germline V gene sequence: CDR1 SGHRS, CDR2 YFSETQ. With 6 bases clipped from V and 4 bases from J, the junction kept 8 bases outside the gene matches. The CDR3 nucleotides are TGCGCCAGCAATTCGGGACAGGGAATATACGAGCAGTACTTC. This sequence encodes CASNSGQGIYEQYF.

This chain uses TRBV5-1 with TRBJ2-3; TRBD1 is a possible D gene (6 bases). Trimming pared 4 bases from V and 0 bases from J, leaving 15 bases between. Germline V gene data show CDR1 as SGHRS and CDR2 as YFSETQ. The CDR3 has 16 residues. The CDR3 DNA is TGCGCCAGCAGCCCCGGGCCGGGACAAAGCACAGATACGCAGTATTTT. Its protein is CASSPGPGQSTDTQYF.

This clone was detected once. The rearrangement joins TRBV4-3 to TRBJ1-3; 7 bases fit TRBD1. This CDR3 is 14 amino acids long. Trimming cost V 0 bases and J 9 bases; bases outside gene matches: 5. CDR1 is LGHNA and CDR2 is YSLEER in the germline V gene. For the CDR3, the DNA is TGCGCCAGCAGCCAAGAGTTGACAGGGAGCACCATATATTTT. It specifies CASSQELTGSTIYF.

This rearrangement joins TRBV12-3 or TRBV12-4 to TRBJ1-1; D not resolved. V was shortened by 5 bases and J by 11 bases, with 9 bases between the two germline ends. This CDR3 is 10 amino acids long. The CDR3 nucleotides read TGTGCCAGCAGTACCCATAGGGCTTTCTTT. Residues: CASSTHRAFF.

This clone showed up many times. V is TRBV6-1 and J is TRBJ1-6; the D is unclear. The CDR3 contains 13 residues. V was clipped by 3 bases and J by 0 bases, with 0 bases between them. Germline CDR1 and CDR2: MNHNS and SASEGT. The CDR3 loop is CASSDSYNSPLHF. DNA of the CDR3: TGTGCCAGCAGTGACTCCTATAATTCACCCCTCCACTTT.

The gene calls are TRBV9 and TRBJ1-2; weak D call: TRBD1 (5 bases). The CDR3 sequence is 15 residues long. The V and J ends lost 3 bases and 4 bases respectively, with 16 bases between them. Germline CDR1 is SGDLS and CDR2 is YYNGEE. CDR3 DNA sequence: TGTGCCAGCAGCGCCGGTGGAGGGGCCCTCTATGGCTACACCTTC. Encoded protein: CASSAGGGALYGYTF.

The chain links TRBV7-9 to TRBJ1-2, with D unresolved. The V gene lost 5 bases and the J gene lost 1 base, with 5 bases spanning the gap. Germline V gene lookup returns CDR1 SEHNR and CDR2 FQNEAQ (reference sequence). The CDR3 spans 12 residues. DNA of the CDR3: TGTGCCAGCAGCATTCTTAACTATGGCTACACCTTC. It specifies CASSILNYGYTF.

In regard to this clone: The same CDR3 also results from other DNA sequences found in this sample. J is TRBJ1-2 and V is TRBV2, with 9 positions matching TRBD1. With 6 bases clipped from V and 8 bases from J, the junction kept 4 bases outside the gene matches. This CDR3 comprises 12 residues. The germline CDR1 and CDR2 sequences are SNHLY and FYNNEI. This chain's CDR3 is CASRGQGWGYTF. CDR3 in DNA: TGTGCCAGCAGAGGACAGGGGTGGGGCTACACCTTC.

V is TRBV7-9 and J is TRBJ2-1, with D hard to call. CDR3 size: 12 residues. V lost 1 base to trimming and J lost 4 bases, with 2 bases between them. Germline values: CDR1 SEHNR, CDR2 FQNEAQ (reference sequence). This chain's CDR3 is CASSLGYNEQFF. In DNA form, the CDR3 reads TGTGCCAGCAGCTTAGGGTACAATGAGCAGTTCTTC.

The chain joins TRBV10-3 to TRBJ1-5; D uncertain. This CDR3 is 15 amino acids long. The V gene's germline CDR1 is ENHRY and CDR2 SYGVKD. Trimming pared 2 bases from V and 0 bases from J, leaving 8 bases between. The CDR3 spells CAISEHGYSNQPQHF. CDR3 bases: TGTGCCATCAGTGAGCACGGTTATAGCAATCAGCCCCAGCATTTT.

V is TRBV5-1 and J is TRBJ2-2; 12 bases map to TRBD1. Germline V lookup: CDR1 SGHRS, CDR2 YFSETQ. V gave up 2 bases and J gave up 7 bases; unmatched junction bases: 15. The CDR3 loop spans 19 amino acids. In DNA, the CDR3 is TGCGCCAGCAGCTTAAGCCCGGGACAGGGGGCTTTAAGGGGCGGGGAGCTGTTTTTT. This translates into CASSLSPGQGALRGGELFF.

The chain carries TRBV20-1 and TRBJ2-5; perhaps TRBD2 as D (6 bases). The germline V and J ends were trimmed by 5 bases and 2 bases, with 12 bases remaining between them. This CDR3 has 13 residues. Germline CDR1 and CDR2: DFQATT and SNEGSKA (reference sequence). The CDR3 loop reads CSAGGTPQETQYF. In nucleotides, the CDR3 is TGCAGTGCTGGTGGGACTCCTCAAGAGACCCAGTACTTC.

V is TRBV7-9 and J is TRBJ2-3, with 7 bases identical to TRBD2. The CDR3 spans 15 residues. The ends lost 5 bases at V and 2 bases at J; junction bases unmatched: 7. The germline gives CDR1 SEHNR, CDR2 FQNEAQ (reference sequence). The CDR3 protein is CASSTGLGDTDTQYF. CDR3 in DNA: TGTGCCAGCAGCACCGGACTAGGAGACACAGATACGCAGTATTTT.

This rearrangement joins TRBV28 to TRBJ1-6; D possibly corresponds to TRBD1 (5 bases). This CDR3 contains 14 residues. The germline gives CDR1 MDHEN, CDR2 SYDVKM. V dropped 7 bases and J dropped 7 bases, with 14 bases sitting between them. The DNA for the CDR3 is TGTGCCAGCAAACGTGGGGCTAGCAATTCACCCCTCCACTTT. It encodes CASKRGASNSPLHF. The complete variable domain, with remaining parts taken from reference TRBV28 and TRBJ1-6, reads DVKVTQSSRYLVKRTGEKVFLECVQDMDHENMFWYRQDPGLGLRLIYFSYDVKMKEKGDIPEGYSVSREKKERFSLILESASTNQTSMYLCASKRGASNSPLHFGNGTRLTVT.

This chain joins TRBV6-5 and TRBJ1-1; D unclear. The CDR3 consists of 14 residues. V was clipped by 6 bases and J by 3 bases, with 14 bases between them. Germline CDR1 and CDR2: MNHEY and SVGAGI. CDR3 nucleotide sequence: TGTGCCAGCAGCCGACCGAATTTGGACACTGAAGCTTTCTTT. It encodes CASSRPNLDTEAFF.

This chain links TRBV10-3 with TRBJ2-2; TRBD2 agrees at 8 bases. CDR1 and CDR2 from the germline V gene are ENHRY and SYGVKD. J was trimmed by 5 bases and V by 9 bases; bases with no gene match: 5. The CDR3 totals 13 residues. Here the CDR3 reads CAMAGGETGELFF. CDR3 DNA sequence: TGTGCCATGGCGGGGGGCGAAACCGGGGAGCTGTTTTTT.

V is TRBV3-1 (or the pseudogene TRBV3-2) and J is TRBJ2-7; 13 bases line up with TRBD2. Trimming at V came to 4 bases and at J to 4 bases, leaving 7 bases not matched to a gene. Looked up from germline, CDR1 is LGHDT and CDR2 is YNNKEL (reference sequence). The CDR3 loop spans 16 amino acids. DNA of the CDR3: TGTGCCAGCAGCCCGACTCGGACTAGCGGGGGTTACGAGCAGTACTTC. It translates to CASSPTRTSGGYEQYF.

V is TRBV25-1 and J is TRBJ2-5, with D tentatively TRBD1 or TRBD2 (5 bases each). Germline V gene sequence: CDR1 MGHDK, CDR2 SYGVNS. Trimming stripped 3 bases from V and 1 base from J, with 9 bases between. The CDR3 extends over 14 amino acids. CDR3 sequence: CASSDRDGQETQYF. CDR3 sequence (DNA): TGTGCCAGCAGTGATCGGGACGGCCAAGAGACCCAGTACTTC.

The chain recombines TRBV7-3 with TRBJ1-2; D is possibly TRBD1 (6 bases). CDR1 and CDR2 (germline): SGHTA, FQGTGA. The length of the CDR3 is 14 residues. Trimming cost V 5 bases and J 8 bases, with 18 bases left between them. CDR3 protein: CASSATGQGWGYTF. The CDR3, as DNA: TGTGCCAGCAGCGCCACAGGGCAAGGATGGGGCTACACCTTC.